This T cell receptor (beta chain) comes out of a study of neurological immune-mediated disorders. General observations from the study: Across subjects, no CDR3 amino acid sequence appeared in expanded clones of more than one subject, a finding that suggested private repertoires in all groups.

TCRdb called the 5' RACE reads again in MiXCR, with one record for every CDR3 protein. The data show approximately 39,000 distinct CDR3 sequences, 7% to 8.5% seen once. The cells used in sorted libraries, CD4+ or CD8+ T cells, numbered 1 million. This clonotype was seen at least ten times. Its antigen is undetermined. Trimming pared 3 bases from V and 10 bases from J, leaving 13 bases between. Germline V gene lookup returns CDR1 SGHVS and CDR2 FQNEAQ. The CDR3 loop spans 12 amino acids. What was sequenced was CD4+ T cells from blood. This sequence was found in a man aged 50-59 years in good health. The chain links TRBV7-8 to TRBJ2-7, with D perhaps given as TRBD1 or TRBD2 (5 bases each). CDR3 sequence (DNA): TGTGCCAGCAGCTTCGGGACCGCGAGTCAGTACTTC. Protein: CASSFGTASQYF. Full variable domain (remainder filled in from reference TRBV7-8 and TRBJ2-7): GAGVSQSPRYKVAKRGQDVALRCDPISGHVSLFWYQQALGQGPEFLTYFQNEAQLDKSGLPSDRFFAERPEGSVSTLKIQRTQQEDSAVYLCASSFGTASQYFGPGTRLTVT.